Sequencing of this TCR beta chain was carried out in a study of identifying expanded T cells in peripheral blood. Sequenced by immunoSEQ multiplex PCR; TCRdb stores in-frame clones only, minus some. Among about 50,000 clones, around 86% were seen once, and the ten largest hold around a sixth. The germline V and J ends were trimmed by 4 bases and 8 bases, with 9 bases remaining between them. The CDR3 length is 12 residues. Per germline, CDR1 LGHNA and CDR2 YNFKEQ. This clone was detected a few times. This sequence was found in a person between 18 and 75 years old in good health. The sample comprised blood. The chain has TRBV4-2 and TRBJ2-1; D is possibly TRBD2 (6 bases). DNA of the CDR3: TGTGCCAGCAGCCGAGCGGGCGATGAGCAGTTCTTC. The encoded protein is CASSRAGDEQFF.